There are a few counts of the clone carrying this T cell receptor (beta chain). Its antigen is undetermined. The V gene's germline CDR1 is SNHLY and CDR2 FYNNEI. The CDR3 has 12 residues. V was shortened by 6 bases and J by 4 bases, with 8 bases between the two germline ends. This specimen comes from a study of T-cell reconstitution after alpha-beta-depleted transplantation in children. Study results and caveats: Diversity and T-cell counts at one year after transplant derived mostly from new T cells. Day-60 TCRbeta diversity that was high in some patients was derived from surviving recipient T cells and thymic progenitors.

Construction of the TCRbeta library involved unique molecular identifiers. TCRdb reprocessed the PCR reads via MiXCR and lists one record per CDR3 protein. The sample carries about 70,000 distinct CDR3 sequences, 11% recorded once. The sequencing here drew on PBMCs, taken before TCRalphabeta/CD19-depleted stem cell transplant. The rearrangement joins TRBV2 to TRBJ2-3; D is uncertain. This TCR was sampled from a boy between 5 and 17 years old with acute myeloid leukemia, due to receive a stem cell transplant. The CDR3 sequence is CASRVVPDTQYF. CDR3 coding DNA: TGTGCCAGCAGGGTAGTCCCAGATACGCAGTATTTT.